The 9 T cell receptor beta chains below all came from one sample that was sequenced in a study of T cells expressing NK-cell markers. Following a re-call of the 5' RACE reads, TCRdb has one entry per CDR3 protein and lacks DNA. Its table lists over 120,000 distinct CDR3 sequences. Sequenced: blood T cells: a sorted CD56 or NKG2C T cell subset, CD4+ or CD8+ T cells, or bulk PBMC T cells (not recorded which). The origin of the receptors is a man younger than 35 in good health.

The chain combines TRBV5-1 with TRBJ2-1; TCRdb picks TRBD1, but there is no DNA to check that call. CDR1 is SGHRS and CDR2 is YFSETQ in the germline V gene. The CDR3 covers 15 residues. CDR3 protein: CASSLEGDPYNEQFF.

The CDR3 region is CASSGPGQGWTEAFF. This chain links TRBV7-9 with TRBJ1-1; TCRdb returns TRBD1, unconfirmable since there is no DNA. Germline V gene sequence: CDR1 SEHNR, CDR2 FQNEAQ (reference sequence). The CDR3 contains 15 residues.

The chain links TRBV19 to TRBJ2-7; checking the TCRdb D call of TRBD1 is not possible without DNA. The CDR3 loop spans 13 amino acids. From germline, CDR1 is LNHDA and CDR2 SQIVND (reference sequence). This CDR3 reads CASSKIHRAEQYF.

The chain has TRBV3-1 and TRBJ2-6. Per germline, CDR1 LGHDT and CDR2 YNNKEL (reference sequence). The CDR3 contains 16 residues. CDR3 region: CASSQGVRSGANVLTF.

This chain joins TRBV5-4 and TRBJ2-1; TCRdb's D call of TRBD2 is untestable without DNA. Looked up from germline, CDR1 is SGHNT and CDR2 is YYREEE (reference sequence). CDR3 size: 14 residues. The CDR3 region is CASSGRTSGNEQFF.

The CDR3 region is CASSRFGTDTQYF. The V gene is TRBV12-3 or TRBV12-4, the J gene TRBJ2-3. The length of the CDR3 is 13 residues.

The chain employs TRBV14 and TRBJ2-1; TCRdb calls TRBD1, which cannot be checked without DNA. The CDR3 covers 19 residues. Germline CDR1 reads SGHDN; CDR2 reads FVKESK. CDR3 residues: CASSQDFVGTYSSYNEQFF.

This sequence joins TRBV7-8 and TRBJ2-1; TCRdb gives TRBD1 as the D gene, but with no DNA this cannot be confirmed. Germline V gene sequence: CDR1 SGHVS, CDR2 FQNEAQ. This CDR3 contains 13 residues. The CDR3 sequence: CASSKWDEREQFF.

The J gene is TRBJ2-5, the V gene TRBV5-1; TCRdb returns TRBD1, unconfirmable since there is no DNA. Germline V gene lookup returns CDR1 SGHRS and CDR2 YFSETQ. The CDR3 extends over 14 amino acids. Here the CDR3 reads CASSWSPGQETQYF. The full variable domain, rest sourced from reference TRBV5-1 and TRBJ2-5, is KAGVTQTPRYLIKTRGQQVTLSCSPISGHRSVSWYQQTPGQGLQFLFEYFSETQRNKGNFPGRFSGRQFSNSRSEMNVSTLELGDSALYLCASSWSPGQETQYFGPGTRLLVL.